The clone carrying this TCR beta chain was observed many times. Its antigen remains unidentified. The CDR3 sequence is 11 residues long. Trimming removed 4 bases at V and 7 bases at J, with 7 bases between. The germline V gene has CDR1 LNHDA and CDR2 SQIVND (reference sequence). These data originate in a study of early T cells in non-severe SARS-CoV-2 infection. Study as a whole: Sequencing targeted bulk RNA from unsorted whole blood, leaving chains unpaired.

TCRdb itself ran the 5' RACE reads through MiXCR, one entry per CDR3 protein. The profile shows tens of thousands of distinct CDR3 sequences, around a tenth of them singletons. General study points: Private and CD4 specificities were missed by VDJdb matching, skewed to anti-spike CD8.

The source of this sequence is an adult who was a healthcare worker with PCR-confirmed SARS-CoV-2 infection or an uninfected control (not recorded which). The gene calls are TRBV19 and TRBJ2-5; D is possibly TRBD1 (5 bases). Sequenced: whole blood. As DNA, the CDR3 is TGTGCCAGTAGTAACACAGGGACCCAGTACTTC. Translation: CASSNTGTQYF.